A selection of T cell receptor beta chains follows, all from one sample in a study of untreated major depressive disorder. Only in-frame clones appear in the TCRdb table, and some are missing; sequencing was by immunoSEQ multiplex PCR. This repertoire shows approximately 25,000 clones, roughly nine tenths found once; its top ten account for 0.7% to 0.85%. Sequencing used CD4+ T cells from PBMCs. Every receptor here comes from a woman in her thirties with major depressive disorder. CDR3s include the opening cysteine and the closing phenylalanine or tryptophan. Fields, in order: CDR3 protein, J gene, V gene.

CSVDRDRGNNEQFF TRBJ2-1 TRBV29-1
CASSLPGHGTDTQYF TRBJ2-3 TRBV5-6
CASSYLGGPGANYGYTF TRBJ1-2 TRBV5-1
CASSRIGTVYGYTF TRBJ1-2 TRBV28
CASSKDLMVYEQYF TRBJ2-7 TRBV9
CASSPTTGTGDHEQYF TRBJ2-7 TRBV7-9
CASSYGLAVAKNIQYF TRBJ2-4 TRBV6-5
CASSFLETQYF TRBJ2-5 TRBV2
CSVDGSRGETQYF TRBJ2-5 TRBV29-1
CASSLILGAAGSSYEQYF TRBJ2-7 TRBV7-8
CASSQGGVDNEKLFF TRBJ1-4 TRBV4-3
CASSDPGLRYEQYF TRBJ2-7 TRBV11-2
CASSGYGGGEQFF TRBJ2-1 TRBV6-5
CASSLQRGGAYEQYF TRBJ2-7 TRBV7-2
CASSFEQGSYEQYF TRBJ2-7 TRBV5-4
CASSLRTGKAFF TRBJ1-1 TRBV28
CASSQGPSGNTDTQYF TRBJ2-3 TRBV4-2
CSALREYEQYF TRBJ2-7 TRBV20-1
CASSLGNNREKPGELFF TRBJ2-2 TRBV7-6
CASSSMLGPGELFF TRBJ2-2 TRBV2
CASSFVFTDTQYF TRBJ2-3 TRBV27
CASSQDPHWGTSAKRQETQYF TRBJ2-5 TRBV14
CASSFPGSSYNEQFF TRBJ2-1 TRBV27
CASSLVRSTDTQYF TRBJ2-3 TRBV5-6
CASSMSPLSGGARNEQFF TRBJ2-1 TRBV19
CASSPPASYGYTF TRBJ1-2 TRBV28